A selection of T cell receptor beta chains follows, all from one sample in a study of blood T cell repertoires in COVID-19. The repertoire was sequenced with immunoSEQ multiplex PCR; TCRdb's copy has only in-frame clones and lacks some. This table holds some 42,000 clones, 75% to 90% found once. Sequencing was done on a sample of peripheral blood. These receptors all come from a man aged 25-45 years with active or convalescent COVID-19. The CDR3 runs from the conserved cysteine through the conserved F or W. A D gene is named only where the DNA matches it firmly. Clone sizes are given selectively: once, few, many, or a class where the clone is expanded.

- TRBJ1-1 - TRBV12-3/TRBV12-4 CASFLGGLTEAFF TGTGCCAGTTTTTTGGGAGGGTTAACTGAAGCTTTCTTT
- TRBJ2-1 - TRBV7-2 CASSLAGGYNEQFF TGTGCCAGCAGCTTAGCTGGCGGCTACAATGAGCAGTTCTTC
- TRBJ1-5 - TRBV6-5 CASTALYSNQPQHF TGTGCCAGCACGGCACTATATAGCAATCAGCCCCAGCATTTT
- TRBJ2-1 - TRBV7-9 CASSPGTLSYNEQFF TGTGCCAGCAGCCCCGGGACACTATCCTACAATGAGCAGTTCTTC
- TRBJ2-2 - TRBV19 CASSTQGTTTGELFF TGTGCCAGTAGTACTCAGGGGACTACCACCGGGGAGCTGTTTTTT
- TRBJ2-1 - TRBV19 CASSITSYNEQFF TGTGCCAGTAGTATCACTAGTTACAATGAGCAGTTCTTC
- TRBJ2-5 TRBD2 TRBV18 CASSPRVPGLAGNWETQYF TGTGCCAGCTCACCAAGGGTTCCGGGACTAGCGGGGAACTGGGAGACCCAGTACTTC
- TRBJ2-3 - TRBV6-5 CASTWRGADTQYF TGTGCCAGCACCTGGAGAGGCGCAGATACGCAGTATTTT
- TRBJ2-7 - TRBV6-6 CASSTSGLYEQYF -
- TRBJ1-3 - TRBV5-1 CASSLGMSSRLTGNTIYF TGCGCCAGCAGCTTGGGAATGTCTTCCCGGTTGACTGGAAACACCATATATTTT
- TRBJ1-4 - TRBV3-1/TRBV3-2 CASSQEGGAGEKLFF TGTGCCAGCAGCCAAGAAGGGGGGGCAGGCGAAAAACTGTTTTTT
- TRBJ1-5 - TRBV30 CAWTLHGSVQPQHF TGTGCCTGGACTTTACACGGGAGCGTACAGCCCCAGCATTTT
once TRBJ1-2 - TRBV7-9 CASSAGGQGGYTF TGTGCCAGCAGCGCGGGAGGCCAGGGCGGCTACACCTTC
- TRBJ1-2 - TRBV19 CASSMYSPAYYGYTF TGTGCCAGTAGTATGTACAGTCCCGCTTACTATGGCTACACCTTC
once TRBJ2-3 TRBD1 TRBV30 CAFGQGVGDTQYF TGTGCCTTCGGACAGGGGGTTGGAGATACGCAGTATTTT
- TRBJ1-3 - TRBV5-1 CASSLLVGDTIYF TGCGCCAGCAGCTTGTTGGTCGGGGACACCATATATTTT
- TRBJ1-4 - TRBV7-9 CASSPRVGGTNEKLFF TGTGCCAGCAGCCCCCGGGTGGGGGGAACTAATGAAAAACTGTTTTTT
- TRBJ1-1 - TRBV7-9 CASSFGIGEAFF TGTGCCAGCAGCTTCGGTATCGGTGAAGCTTTCTTT
few TRBJ2-6 - TRBV7-6 CASSWRSSGANVLTF TGTGCCAGCAGCTGGCGGAGCTCTGGGGCCAACGTCCTGACTTTC
- TRBJ2-1 TRBD1 TRBV4-2 CASSPGQVYNEQFF TGTGCCAGCAGCCCCGGACAGGTTTACAATGAGCAGTTCTTC
- TRBJ1-3 - TRBV19 CASSMGGRYGTIYF TGTGCCAGTAGTATGGGAGGGCGGTACGGCACCATATATTTT
few TRBJ2-7 TRBD1 TRBV27 CASSLSPDRAYEQYF TGTGCCAGCAGTTTATCGCCGGACAGGGCCTACGAGCAGTACTTC
- TRBJ2-1 - TRBV24-1 CATSPRGREVNEQFF TGTGCCACCAGTCCAAGGGGGCGGGAGGTCAATGAGCAGTTCTTC
- TRBJ2-7 - TRBV6-1 CASSEASLIRGWYEQYF TGTGCCAGCAGTGAAGCCTCCCTCATCAGGGGTTGGTACGAGCAGTACTTC
- TRBJ2-1 - TRBV5-6 CASSLTPDSSYNEQFF TGTGCCAGCAGCTTGACTCCGGACAGCTCCTACAATGAGCAGTTCTTC
- TRBJ2-1 TRBD1 TRBV19 CASSTGQYVYNEQFF TGTGCCAGTAGTACGGGACAGTATGTCTACAATGAGCAGTTCTTC
- TRBJ1-2 TRBD1 TRBV5-8 CASSSGTGIYYGYTF TGTGCCAGCAGCTCGGGGACAGGAATTTACTATGGCTACACCTTC
- TRBJ2-7 - TRBV19 CASSSPDTYEQYF TGTGCCAGTAGTTCACCGGACACCTACGAGCAGTACTTC
- TRBJ1-5 - TRBV7-2 CASSLNKNQPQHF TGTGCCAGCAGCCTAAATAAGAATCAGCCCCAGCATTTT
- TRBJ1-2 - TRBV19 CASSPTTNYGYTF TGTGCCAGTAGTCCCACAACTAACTATGGCTACACCTTC
- TRBJ2-5 TRBD1 TRBV19 CASSIGTGGRRETQYF TGTGCCAGTAGTATTGGGACAGGGGGAAGGAGAGAGACCCAGTACTTC
- TRBJ1-6 TRBD1 TRBV11-2 CASIPGDSFYNSPLHF TGTGCCAGCATCCCTGGGGACAGTTTCTATAATTCACCCCTCCACTTT
- TRBJ1-1 - TRBV21-1 CASCNGEGTEAFF TGTGCCAGCTGCAACGGGGAAGGCACTGAAGCTTTCTTT
- TRBJ1-1 TRBD1 TRBV5-8 CASRHFGTGPGTEAFF TGTGCCAGCCGCCATTTCGGGACAGGGCCAGGTACTGAAGCTTTCTTT
- TRBJ2-5 - TRBV10-1 CASRRVPRETQYF TGCGCCAGCAGGAGGGTCCCGAGGGAGACCCAGTACTTC
- TRBJ1-6 - TRBV6-6 CASRGGQSYNSPLHF TGTGCCAGCAGGGGTGGACAGTCCTATAATTCACCCCTCCACTTT
- TRBJ2-5 TRBD1 TRBV10-3 CAISSAAQDREETQYF TGTGCCATCAGTTCAGCCGCTCAGGACAGGGAAGAGACCCAGTACTTC
- TRBJ1-1 TRBD1 TRBV5-6 CASSLAVRGYPKAFF TGTGCCAGCAGCTTGGCCGTCAGGGGGTACCCGAAAGCTTTCTTT